This T cell receptor (beta chain) was found in a study of T cell responses to AZD1222 COVID-19 vaccine. Profiled with immunoSEQ multiplex PCR; TCRdb holds only in-frame clones, not every one. The data show over 65,000 clones, more than 80% seen once. Germline V CDR1 and CDR2: SNHLY, FYNNEI. Trimming took 4 bases from V and 2 from J; bases not matched to a gene: 3. The CDR3 spans 14 residues. The chain is built from TRBV2 and TRBJ2-7, with 9 bases lining up with TRBD1. This specimen consisted of peripheral blood, obtained on day 0 of AZD1222 vaccination. The clonotype comes from an adult in good health. CDR3 protein: CASSGRQGAYEQYF. The CDR3 region has the DNA TGTGCCAGCAGTGGACGACAGGGGGCCTACGAGCAGTACTTC.